The clone carrying this TCR beta chain was seen repeatedly, ten times or more. It was with previously described methods and listed TCR primers that bulk TCR libraries were made. TCRdb reanalysed the PCR reads using MiXCR and keeps one entry per CDR3 protein. The profile shows about half a million distinct CDR3 sequences, around a fifth of them singletons. This entry comes from a study of molecular identifiers for immune sequencing clone quantification. This CDR3 region has 12 residues. The germline V gene has CDR1 MNHEY and CDR2 SVGEGT. V shed 6 bases and J shed 0 bases, with 6 bases lying between them.

The chain uses TRBV6-2 or TRBV6-3 and TRBJ2-7; D ambiguous. The receptor comes from a human donor in good health. Some libraries in this study had Jurkat cell RNA spiked in. Sequenced sample: naive CD8+ T cells from blood, with Jurkat cell RNA spiked in. Documented subset: FACS-sorted CD8+CD4-CCR7+CD45RA+ naive T cells. This chain's CDR3 is CASSSLSYEQYF. The CDR3 nucleotides are TGTGCCAGCAGCTCCCTCTCCTACGAGCAGTACTTC.